This TCR beta chain was recorded in a study of blood T cell repertoires in COVID-19. The wider study: Sources were T cells, B-cell-depleted T cells, or PBMCs; the material itself was cDNA or gDNA.

Participants' own reports of clinical history determined their cohort assignment. Per the original methods: Amplified reference gene primers provided the basis for estimating nucleated cell counts. Sequenced by immunoSEQ multiplex PCR; TCRdb stores in-frame clones only, minus some. V, J and clone size are those of that table, while D and trimming were read from the DNA. The table includes about 430,000 clones, 85% to 90% detected once. V was clipped by 4 bases and J by 1 base, with 10 bases between them. CDR1 and CDR2 from the germline V gene are SNHLY and FYNNEI. The CDR3 has 14 residues. The sequence was collected from a woman aged 30 to 39 with acute COVID-19. Sequenced input: PBMCs or T cells enriched from blood (not recorded which). The chain combines TRBV2 with TRBJ1-1; D is unresolved. CDR3 amino acids: CASSGYRGNTEAFF. The CDR3 coding sequence is TGTGCCAGCAGTGGTTACCGGGGGAACACTGAAGCTTTCTTT.